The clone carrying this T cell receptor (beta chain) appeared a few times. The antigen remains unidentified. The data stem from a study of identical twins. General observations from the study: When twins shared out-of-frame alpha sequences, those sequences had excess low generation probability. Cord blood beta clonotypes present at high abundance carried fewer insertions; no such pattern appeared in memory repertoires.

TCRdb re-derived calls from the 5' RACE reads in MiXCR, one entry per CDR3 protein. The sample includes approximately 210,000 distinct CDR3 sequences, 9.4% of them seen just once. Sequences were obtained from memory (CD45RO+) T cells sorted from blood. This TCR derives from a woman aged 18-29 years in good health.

The DNA for the CDR3 is TGTGCCAGCAGCCCGACAGGGGAGTCCTACGAGCAGTACTTC. Its protein product is CASSPTGESYEQYF. The chain links TRBV12-3 or TRBV12-4 to TRBJ2-7, with 8 bases fitting TRBD1. With 6 bases clipped from V and 1 base from J, the junction kept 5 bases outside the gene matches. The CDR3 is 14 amino acids.